One sample yielded the 16 T cell receptor beta chains listed below, sequenced in a study of T cells in Graves' hyperthyroidism and ophthalmopathy. Amplified regions were TCR beta CDR3 sequences from RNA transcripts. The TCR CDR3 first-round RT-PCR relied on the HTBI primer set. In TCRdb, the multiplex PCR reads were re-called with MiXCR into one record per CDR3 protein. The sample holds about 640,000 distinct CDR3 sequences; 20% are singletons and the top ten take under 35%. Sequencing was done on a sample of blood. Receptors originate from a man aged 25 to 45 with Graves' ophthalmopathy.

This clonotype was counted at least ten times. This chain uses TRBV28 with TRBJ2-7, with 8 bases lining up with TRBD2. V was clipped by 6 bases and J by 6 bases; unmatched bases: 16. The CDR3 sequence is 16 residues long. Germline assignment: CDR1 MDHEN and CDR2 SYDVKM. The CDR3 DNA is TGTGCCAGCAGCCCCCCACTATGGCGGGAGGACCCCGAGCAGTACTTC. Protein product: CASSPPLWREDPEQYF.

This chain's CDR3 is CASSQEGRPTAAGANVLTF. CDR3 coding DNA: TGCGCCAGCAGCCAAGAAGGCAGACCGACAGCGGCTGGGGCCAACGTCCTGACTTTC. The chain uses TRBV4-1 and TRBJ2-6, with D perhaps TRBD1 or TRBD2 (5 bases each). The CDR3 runs to 19 residues. Per germline, CDR1 MGHRA and CDR2 YSYEKL. V was shortened by 0 bases and J by 2 bases, with 17 bases between the two germline ends.

This clonotype appeared a few times. The V call is TRBV6-1, the J call TRBJ1-2; D is possibly TRBD1 (5 bases). V lost 5 bases, J lost 4 bases, and 11 bases lay in between. There are 13 residues in the CDR3. Germline assignment: CDR1 MNHNS and CDR2 SASEGT. CDR3 nucleotides: TGTGCCAGCAGTTCGGAGGGGCGCTATGGCTACACCTTC. This encodes CASSSEGRYGYTF.

At least ten counts were recorded for this clonotype. The chain links TRBV27 to TRBJ2-3; D is uncertain. CDR1 is MNHEY and CDR2 is SMNVEV in the germline V gene (reference sequence). Trimming left V 5 bases short and J 3 bases short, with 3 bases between. The CDR3 is 11 residues long. CDR3 loop: CASSQTDTQYF. CDR3 sequence (DNA): TGTGCCAGCAGTCAAACAGATACGCAGTATTTT.

The J gene is TRBJ2-5, the V gene TRBV12-3 or TRBV12-4, with 8 nucleotides matching TRBD1. V was clipped by 2 bases and J by 5 bases; unmatched bases: 10. The length of the CDR3 is 16 residues. This CDR3 is CASSLSRDRLRETQYF. The CDR3 DNA follows: TGTGCCAGCAGTTTATCCCGGGACAGGCTCAGGGAGACCCAGTACTTC.

This clonotype showed up many times. The J gene is TRBJ1-1, the V gene TRBV12-5; TRBD1 aligns across 8 bases. The germline CDR1 and CDR2 sequences are LGHNT and FRNRAP. The trim removed 6 bases at V and 5 bases at J, leaving 11 bases unmatched. CDR3 size: 15 residues. The CDR3 spells CASGRIGQGGTEAFF. Here the CDR3 DNA reads TGTGCTAGTGGACGTATCGGACAGGGTGGGACTGAAGCTTTCTTT.

This clonotype was seen only a few times. V usage is TRBV5-6 and J usage is TRBJ1-5, with 9 bases lining up with TRBD1. This CDR3 has 16 residues. Germline CDR1 reads SGHDT; CDR2 reads YYEEEE. J gave up 3 bases and V 8 bases, and 12 bases lay outside the gene matches. Written as DNA, the CDR3 is TGTGCCAGGCACTGGAGACAGGGGGTTTTCAATCAGCCCCAGCATTTT. Its translation is CARHWRQGVFNQPQHF.

The V and J genes are TRBV28 and TRBJ1-6; D is uncertain. Germline lookup yields CDR1 MDHEN and CDR2 SYDVKM. Deletions cut 1 base from V and 0 bases from J, with 7 bases between. CDR3 length: 16 amino acids. CDR3 amino acids: CASSLLNFSYNSPLHF. The CDR3 DNA follows: TGTGCCAGCAGTTTATTAAACTTCTCCTATAATTCACCCCTCCACTTT.

The sample holds many counts of this clonotype. The chain carries TRBV2 and TRBJ1-1; no reliable D call. CDR3 length: 15 amino acids. Germline V lookup: CDR1 SNHLY, CDR2 FYNNEI. Trimming cost V 2 bases and J 5 bases, with 15 bases left between them. The CDR3, as DNA: TGTGCCAGCAGTGAATCGGCTATATCAAAGACTGAAGCTTTCTTT. Its protein is CASSESAISKTEAFF.

The CDR3 bases are TGTGCCCCCAGGGGGGTCGAAAACATTCAGTACTTC. This codes for CAPRGVENIQYF. The genes are TRBV30 and TRBJ2-4; tentatively, D is TRBD1 (7 bases). Germline V gives CDR1 GTSNPN, CDR2 SVGIG (reference sequence). Trimming pared 8 bases from V and 5 bases from J, leaving 13 bases between. The CDR3 totals 12 residues.

V is TRBV5-1 and J is TRBJ2-7; D is unclear. The CDR3 loop spans 11 amino acids. Looked up from germline, CDR1 is SGHRS and CDR2 is YFSETQ. Trimming removed 7 bases from V and 5 bases from J, with 10 bases in between. CDR3 DNA: TGCGCCAGCGGCCTGGATGACGAGCAGTACTTC. Its translation: CASGLDDEQYF.

V and J are TRBV6-1 and TRBJ1-5, with TRBD1 identical over 7 bases. The CDR3 has 19 amino acids. CDR1 and CDR2 (germline): MNHNS, SASEGT. The ends lost 2 bases at V and 4 bases at J; junction bases unmatched: 17. In DNA, the CDR3 is TGTGCCAGCAGTGAACCTCTGTGGGGGACCGGGACAGAAAATCAGCCCCAGCATTTT. It specifies CASSEPLWGTGTENQPQHF.

This rearrangement joins TRBV5-1 to TRBJ2-2, with 9 bases aligning to TRBD1. After removal of 3 bases from V and 0 bases from J, the junction contained 6 bases not matched to a gene. CDR3 length: 17 residues. The germline gives CDR1 SGHRS, CDR2 YFSETQ. This CDR3 is CASSWATGGANTGELFF. In DNA form, the CDR3 reads TGCGCCAGCAGCTGGGCTACAGGGGGCGCGAACACCGGGGAGCTGTTTTTT.

Notes on this clonotype: A far larger clone is one base from this, pointing to a likely read error. The chain links TRBV7-2 to TRBJ2-7; the match to TRBD2 covers 8 bases. TRBJ2-1 matches the DNA end more closely, so the J call is doubtful. The V gene's germline CDR1 is SGHTA and CDR2 FQGNSA. The CDR3 is 14 amino acids. The CDR3 nucleotides are TGTGCCAGCAGCCCTCGGGAGGGGCCCTACGAGCAGTTCTTC. Protein: CASSPREGPYEQFF.

The CDR3 reads CASSPWQQETQYF. For the CDR3, the DNA is TGCGCCAGCAGCCCTTGGCAGCAAGAGACCCAGTACTTC. The V call is TRBV4-1, the J call TRBJ2-5; D remains ambiguous. The CDR3 runs 13 residues. V shed 4 bases and J shed 2 bases, with 8 bases lying between them. Germline assignment: CDR1 MGHRA and CDR2 YSYEKL.

J is TRBJ2-5 and V is TRBV7-9, with 8 bases that match TRBD1. The CDR3 is made up of 16 amino acids. J was trimmed by 1 base and V by 3 bases; bases with no gene match: 7. The germline gives CDR1 SEHNR, CDR2 FQNEAQ (reference sequence). The DNA for the CDR3 is TGTGCCAGCAGCTTGCACGGACAGGGACCCCAAGAGACCCAGTACTTC. Its translation is CASSLHGQGPQETQYF.